This T cell receptor beta chain comes out of a study of T cells after yellow fever vaccination (dated by TCRdb to about 2019). General notes on the study: Libraries from fractions with low cell numbers were prepared with the SMART-Seq v4 Ultra Low Input RNA kit. To track T-cell clones before and after primary and booster YFV17D yellow fever vaccination, bulk TCR alpha and beta repertoires were sequenced longitudinally. Two healthy male donors, one aged 18 to 30 and one aged 30 to 40 years, made up the cohort. Bulk PBMC replicates and cell subsets were isolated from blood drawn at multiple timepoints before and after both primary and secondary immunization.

To note about this clonotype: Its antigen specificity is not known. One base away there is no much larger clone; base qualities are not given.

The CDR3 spans 13 residues, from the cysteine through the phenylalanine. The sequence is cut down to CDR3 DNA, 39 bases in frame from base 1. The germline V gene provides CDR1 SGHAT and CDR2 FQNNGV. V and J are trimmed by 3 bases and 6 bases, and the gene matches miss 4 bases of the junction. TCR cDNA was made using 5'RACE template switching, a step that added a universal primer site and unique molecular identifiers. cDNA synthesis was primed from both the TCR alpha and TCR beta constant segments. Libraries were amplified in two PCR steps, with sample barcodes and sequencing adapters added in the second step. Sequencing of libraries was performed on Illumina HiSeq 2500 (2x100 bp) or NovaSeq (2x150 bp). The authors' analysis ran thus. MIGEC was used to demultiplex reads and collapse the reads into UMI consensus sequences, and MiXCR was used for V(D)J alignment. Vaccine-responding clonotypes were identified with edgeR using replicate PBMC samples, with FDR below 0.01 and a log2 fold change above 5 up to day 15 being required. Each bulk clonotype received a CD4 or CD8 identity based on whether the sequenced CD4 or CD8 repertoire contained that clonotype at higher abundance. Using fastp at Q25 and MiXCR, TCRdb reprocessed the public reads and kept productive beta chains. Rows with one shared CDR3 protein collapse into an entry with the most common genes and DNA. The V and J calls were determined by TCRdb, not by the authors. Recorded for this sample are 550,000 to 750,000 distinct CDR3 sequences; about 13% of them occurred a single time. The leading ten clones occupy 11% to 15% of the sample.

The treatment or condition label for this specimen denotes: live attenuated yellow fever vaccine strain. Two biological replicates of bulk PBMCs were collected at each blood-draw timepoint. A standard Ficoll-Paque protocol was used to isolate PBMCs from peripheral blood. TriZol was used to extract RNA from bulk PBMCs, CD4 and CD8 fractions, and dextramer-positive and dextramer-negative fractions. Results and caveats for the whole study, not just this receptor: Computational filtering was needed because FACS-sorted repertoires could contain abundant contaminating clonotypes from the bulk population. The secondary T-cell response was found to be weaker but faster than the primary response, with a peak reached on day 5 rather than on day 15. Only two donors were included in the study, so the extent to which the findings can be generalized is limited. Most clones expanded after primary vaccination (about 96% of CD4 and roughly 91% of CD8) were re-detected after the booster, suggesting that broad memory maintenance occurred. A small share of clonotypes was detected in both CD4 and CD8 compartments, with the overlap likely arising from convergent recombination.

The chain is made from TRBV11-2 and TRBJ1-2; 7 middle bases align to TRBD1. The source was PBMCs, collected on the day of the yellow fever booster vaccination. The sequence was obtained from a young man who received the YFV17D yellow fever vaccine. The CDR3: CASSFTGADGYTF. The DNA sequence follows: TGTGCCAGCAGCTTTACAGGGGCAGATGGCTACACCTTC.